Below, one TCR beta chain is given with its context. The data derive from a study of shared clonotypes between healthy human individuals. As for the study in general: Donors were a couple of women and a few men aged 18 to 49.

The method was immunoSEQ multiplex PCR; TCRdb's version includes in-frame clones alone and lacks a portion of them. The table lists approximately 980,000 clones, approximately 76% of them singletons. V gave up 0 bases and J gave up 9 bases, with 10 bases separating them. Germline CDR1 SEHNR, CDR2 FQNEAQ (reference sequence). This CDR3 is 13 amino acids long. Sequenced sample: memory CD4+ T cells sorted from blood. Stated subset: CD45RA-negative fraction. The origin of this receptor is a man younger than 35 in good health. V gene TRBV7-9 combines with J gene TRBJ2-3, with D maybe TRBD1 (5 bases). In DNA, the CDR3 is TGTGCCAGCAGCTTAGCGGTCGCAGGGACGCAGTATTTT. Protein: CASSLAVAGTQYF. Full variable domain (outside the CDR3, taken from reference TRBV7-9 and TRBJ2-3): DTGVSQNPRHKITKRGQNVTFRCDPISEHNRLYWYRQTLGQGPEFLTYFQNEAQLEKSRLLSDRFSAERPKGSFSTLEIQRTEQGDSAMYLCASSLAVAGTQYFGPGTRLTVL.